The rows below give T cell receptor beta chains drawn from one sample of a study of CD8 T cells in ankylosing spondylitis. Using its own MiXCR run on the 5' RACE reads, TCRdb lists one record per CDR3 protein. This sample yields under 250,000 distinct CDR3 sequences, of which roughly 24% are seen a single time; approximately 6.6% belongs to the top ten. Sequencing was carried out using blood, either unsorted or a sorted T cell fraction (not recorded which). The origin of the receptors is a male donor with ankylosing spondylitis or in good health (not recorded which). CDR3s include the opening cysteine and the closing phenylalanine or tryptophan. Fields, in order: D gene, CDR3 length, V gene, J gene, clone size, CDR3 DNA, CDR3 protein. A D gene is named only where the DNA matches it firmly. A clone size is listed for some rows: how often the clone was seen (once, few, many), or a class if it is expanded.

>-|13|TRBV20-1|TRBJ1-2|many
TGCAGTGCTAGAGAAGGACCTCTCTATGGCTACACCTTC
CSAREGPLYGYTF
>-|13|TRBV7-3|TRBJ2-3|many
TGTGCCAGCAGCGCACGGCCCACAGATACGCAGTATTTT
CASSARPTDTQYF
>-|15|TRBV5-1|TRBJ2-2|many
TGCGCCAGCAGCTTGGTGGCAGGGAACACCGGGGAGCTGTTTTTT
CASSLVAGNTGELFF
>TRBD1|14|TRBV10-3|TRBJ2-7|-
TGTGCCATCAGGTACACAGGGGTTGACGACGAGCAGTACTTC
CAIRYTGVDDEQYF
>TRBD1|17|TRBV5-1|TRBJ2-2|many
TGCGCCAGCAGCTTCCGGGTGGCGGACAGGGCGCCCGGGGAGCTGTTTTTT
CASSFRVADRAPGELFF
>TRBD2|16|TRBV3-1|TRBJ2-2|many
TGTGCCAGCAGCCAAGTGCTAGCGGGAAGAACCGGGGAGCTGTTTTTT
CASSQVLAGRTGELFF
>-|13|TRBV29-1|TRBJ2-7|many
TGCAGCGTTGTTCGGGGGGCTGCTACCGAGCAGTACTTC
CSVVRGAATEQYF
>-|14|TRBV20-1|TRBJ2-4|-
TGCAGTGCTCCAGGGTTTTCAGCCAAAAACATTCAGTACTTC
CSAPGFSAKNIQYF
>-|16|TRBV2|TRBJ2-3|many
TGTGCCAGCAGTGCCGGACCCTCAGGGGAAGCAGATACGCAGTATTTT
CASSAGPSGEADTQYF
>TRBD1|15|TRBV20-1|TRBJ1-4|-
TGCAGTGCTAGCGGGACAGGGTTGCCTAATGAAAAACTGTTTTTT
CSASGTGLPNEKLFF
>TRBD1|15|TRBV12-3/TRBV12-4|TRBJ1-5|-
TGTGCCAGCAGTCGAGCCGGGACAGGGGATCAGCCCCAGCATTTT
CASSRAGTGDQPQHF
>TRBD1|14|TRBV12-3/TRBV12-4|TRBJ1-6|-
TGTGCCAGCAGTTTATCCAGGGGGCCTTCACCCCTCCACTTT
CASSLSRGPSPLHF
>-|15|TRBV7-9|TRBJ1-1|few
TGTGCCAGCAGCTTAGCGGGAGCGATGAACACTGAAGCTTTCTTT
CASSLAGAMNTEAFF
>-|15|TRBV20-1|TRBJ2-4|-
TGCAGTGCTAGAGTCGGAGCTCTAGCCAAAAACATTCAGTACTTC
CSARVGALAKNIQYF
>TRBD1|15|TRBV27|TRBJ1-1|many
TGTGCCAGCAGTCAAACGGACAGGGGAAGCGGTGAAGCTTTCTTT
CASSQTDRGSGEAFF
>-|14|TRBV12-5|TRBJ2-7|-
TGTGCTAGTGGTTTGTGGCAGAAACCCTGGGAGCAGTACTTC
CASGLWQKPWEQYF
>-|13|TRBV12-3/TRBV12-4|TRBJ2-1|many
TGTGCCAGCAGCCCTAGCGTTTCGGGGGAGCAGTTCTTC
CASSPSVSGEQFF
>TRBD2|19|TRBV3-1|TRBJ2-3|-
TGTACCTGCAGTCCCCCTGGACGGCCGGGACTACCTAGCACAGATACGCAGTATTTT
CTCSPPGRPGLPSTDTQYF
>-|15|TRBV20-1|TRBJ2-5|few
TGCAGTGCTAGAGATTTTTTCAGCGGCCAAGAGACCCAGTACTTC
CSARDFFSGQETQYF
>-|18|TRBV6-5|TRBJ1-3|once
TGTGCCAGCAGTTACTCGCCGGACAGTACCAGCTCTGGAAACACCATATATTTT
CASSYSPDSTSSGNTIYF
>-|15|TRBV29-1|TRBJ2-7|many
TGCAGCGCACAGCTTGGGCAGGGGAATCTCTACGAGCAGTACTTC
CSAQLGQGNLYEQYF
>-|14|TRBV7-2|TRBJ2-3|many
TGTGCCAGCAGCTTAGGTCCAGGGTACGATACGCAGTATTTT
CASSLGPGYDTQYF
>-|15|TRBV21-1|TRBJ2-1|once
TGTGCCAGCAGCTCCACAGGGCTGGGGTACAATGAGCAGTTCTTC
CASSSTGLGYNEQFF
>-|14|TRBV5-4|TRBJ2-7|-
TGTGCCAGCAGCAATACCGGGACATCCAACGAGCAGTACTTC
CASSNTGTSNEQYF
>-|16|TRBV4-1|TRBJ1-3|many
TGCGCCAGCAGCCAAGCTGCGAGGGGGGCTGGAAACACCATATATTTT
CASSQAARGAGNTIYF
>TRBD1|14|TRBV12-3/TRBV12-4|TRBJ1-2|many
TGTGCCAGCAGGGGACAGGCTATGGGCTATGGCTACACCTTC
CASRGQAMGYGYTF
>-|15|TRBV7-2|TRBJ2-3|-
TGTGCCAGCAGCTTAGACGTGGGACGCACAGATACGCAGTATTTT
CASSLDVGRTDTQYF
>-|15|TRBV5-1|TRBJ2-2|few
TGCGCCAGCAGTGGACCCGGTGGGAGCACCGGGGAGCTGTTTTTT
CASSGPGGSTGELFF
>TRBD2|15|TRBV6-2/TRBV6-3|TRBJ2-1|many
TGTGCCAGCAGTTACGGGCTAGCGGCACACAATGAGCAGTTCTTC
CASSYGLAAHNEQFF
>-|15|TRBV12-3/TRBV12-4|TRBJ2-1|many
TGTGCCAGCACTCCCAGCGGGACATTTTACCGGGAGCAGTTCTTC
CASTPSGTFYREQFF
>TRBD2|15|TRBV6-2/TRBV6-3|TRBJ2-3|many
TGTGCCAGCAGACAACTAGCGATGGGAAGAGATACGCAGTATTTT
CASRQLAMGRDTQYF
>TRBD2|16|TRBV12-3/TRBV12-4|TRBJ2-2|many
TGTGCCAGCAGTCCTCTAGCGGGAGAGCCCCCCGGGGAGCTGTTTTTT
CASSPLAGEPPGELFF
>-|13|TRBV27|TRBJ1-2|many
TGTGCCAGCAGTTTAGGGGTCGGCTATGGCTACACCTTC
CASSLGVGYGYTF
>-|13|TRBV3-1|TRBJ2-5|many
TGTGCCAGCAGTCCGCACGCCCAAGAGACCCAGTACTTC
CASSPHAQETQYF
>TRBD2|17|TRBV5-1|TRBJ2-5|few
TGCGCCAGCAGCTCGCGACTAGCGGGAGGGATGCTGGAGACCCAGTACTTC
CASSSRLAGGMLETQYF
>-|13|TRBV5-1|TRBJ1-1|many
TGCGCCAGCAGCTTGGCCGGGAAAGATGGGGCTTTCTTT
CASSLAGKDGAFF
>-|13|TRBV29-1|TRBJ2-7|many
TGCAGCGTCAGAGGACAGTCGGGCTACGAGCAGTACTTC
CSVRGQSGYEQYF
>TRBD2|16|TRBV20-1|TRBJ2-7|-
TGCAGTTCTAGGGGTCAGGCTAGCGGAAGCTCCTACGAGCAGTACTTC
CSSRGQASGSSYEQYF
>TRBD2|17|TRBV5-4|TRBJ2-2|many
TGTGCCAGCAGCTTGTCTCTAGCGGGAGCGGGCACCGGGGAGCTGTTTTTT
CASSLSLAGAGTGELFF